The 22 T cell receptor beta chains in this list originate from one sample, sequenced in a study of T cell responses to AZD1222 COVID-19 vaccine. The method was immunoSEQ multiplex PCR; TCRdb's version includes in-frame clones alone and lacks a portion of them. The sample gives over 100,000 clones, 70% to 90% of which show up once; 7% to 8.5% is in the top ten. The material was peripheral blood, obtained on day 0 of AZD1222 vaccination. The receptors originated from an adult in good health.

The chain joins TRBV27 to TRBJ1-1; D is uncertain. The germline V and J ends were trimmed by 0 bases and 0 bases, with 11 bases remaining between them. Germline V lookup: CDR1 MNHEY, CDR2 SMNVEV (reference sequence). The CDR3 length is 16 residues. Written as DNA, the CDR3 is TGTGCCAGCAGTTTATCGTGGATTACTATGAACACTGAAGCTTTCTTT. As protein: CASSLSWITMNTEAFF.

On this clone itself: One end of the junction fails to match germline, which may point to a read error. The V call is TRBV7-7, the J call TRBJ2-5, with D possibly matching TRBD1 (7 bases). CDR1 and CDR2 from the germline V gene are SSHAT and FNYEAQ (reference sequence). The CDR3 is made up of 14 amino acids. The CDR3 DNA is TGTGCTAGCAGCCCCCAGGGGGGTCAAGAGACCCAGTACTTC. Protein product: CASSPQGGQETQYF.

The gene calls are TRBV7-8 and TRBJ1-4; 7 bases align to TRBD1. The CDR3 is 14 amino acids. J lost 8 bases, V lost 4 bases, and 7 bases had no gene match. In germline, CDR1 is SGHVS, CDR2 FQNEAQ. The CDR3 DNA is TGTGCCAGCAGCTCCACAGGGGTAGACGAAAAACTGTTTTTT. Its translation: CASSSTGVDEKLFF.

The gene calls are TRBV9 and TRBJ1-6; no definite D call. CDR3 length equals 16 residues. Germline values: CDR1 SGDLS, CDR2 YYNGEE. V was trimmed by 3 bases and J by 7 bases, leaving 17 bases between them. The CDR3 nucleotides read TGTGCCAGCAGCGCCTCCGGGTCCATACAGAATTCACCCCTCCACTTT. It encodes CASSASGSIQNSPLHF.

The rearrangement uses TRBV7-9 and TRBJ1-2; tentatively, D is TRBD1 (6 bases). The CDR3 sequence is 15 residues long. Germline V lookup: CDR1 SEHNR, CDR2 FQNEAQ (reference sequence). V was clipped by 5 bases and J by 4 bases, with 17 bases between them. This CDR3 reads CASSPVGGAVYGYTF. Written as DNA, the CDR3 is TGTGCCAGCAGCCCAGTCGGGGGGGCCGTCTATGGCTACACCTTC. The full variable domain, in which reference TRBV7-9 and TRBJ1-2 provide the parts outside the CDR3, is DTGVSQNPRHKITKRGQNVTFRCDPISEHNRLYWYRQTLGQGPEFLTYFQNEAQLEKSRLLSDRFSAERPKGSFSTLEIQRTEQGDSAMYLCASSPVGGAVYGYTFGSGTRLTVV.

This clone has just a few counts. The V call is TRBV6-1, the J call TRBJ2-7; D remains ambiguous. Germline V gene data show CDR1 as MNHNS and CDR2 as SASEGT. There are 14 residues in the CDR3. The V and J ends lost 2 bases and 0 bases respectively, with 8 bases between them. As DNA, the CDR3 is TGTGCCAGCAGTGAAAGATCCCTCTCCTACGAGCAGTACTTC. Translating gives CASSERSLSYEQYF.

This chain's CDR3 is CASSLISLEFPGRMYSNQPQHF. The CDR3 nucleotides are TGTGCCAGCAGCTTAATTTCCCTCGAATTCCCTGGCAGGATGTATAGCAATCAGCCCCAGCATTTT. The rearrangement uses TRBV7-6 and TRBJ1-5; no clear D gene. Trimming shortened V by 2 bases and J by 0 bases, and 29 bases separated the two germline ends. This CDR3 spans 22 amino acids. In germline, CDR1 is SGHVS, CDR2 FNYEAQ.

The chain combines TRBV9 with TRBJ2-1; no firm D call. The CDR3 sequence is 15 residues long. Germline V lookup: CDR1 SGDLS, CDR2 YYNGEE. V was shortened by 0 bases and J by 6 bases, with 13 bases between the two germline ends. CDR3 nucleotide sequence: TGTGCCAGCAGCGTAGATATCGGCAGGTCCAATGAGCAGTTCTTC. Translated, it gives CASSVDIGRSNEQFF.

This rearrangement joins TRBV30 to TRBJ1-3; D is ambiguous. This CDR3 contains 13 residues. Germline V gives CDR1 GTSNPN, CDR2 SVGIG (reference sequence). V lost 2 bases and J lost 2, with 7 bases in between. The CDR3 loop is CAWSPGAGNTIYF. The CDR3 region has the DNA TGTGCCTGGAGTCCGGGAGCTGGAAACACCATATATTTT.

The CDR3 here is CASSTGTGNQPQHF. The CDR3 region has the DNA TGTGCCAGCAGTACGGGGACAGGGAATCAGCCCCAGCATTTT. The rearrangement links TRBV28 to TRBJ1-5; 9 nucleotides line up with TRBD1. The CDR3 sequence is 14 residues long. Trimming at V came to 5 bases and at J to 4 bases, leaving 3 bases not matched to a gene. Germline CDR1 and CDR2: MDHEN and SYDVKM.

The genes are TRBV5-1 and TRBJ1-5; 7 positions agree with TRBD1. The V gene end was trimmed by 4 bases and the J gene end by 5 bases; junction bases not matched to a gene: 6. Germline V gene lookup returns CDR1 SGHRS and CDR2 YFSETQ. The CDR3 is 14 residues long. The CDR3 sequence: CASSLGQEDQPQHF. CDR3 nucleotides: TGCGCCAGCAGCCTCGGACAGGAAGATCAGCCCCAGCATTTT. Looking up the rest from reference TRBV5-1 and TRBJ1-5 gives the full variable domain: KAGVTQTPRYLIKTRGQQVTLSCSPISGHRSVSWYQQTPGQGLQFLFEYFSETQRNKGNFPGRFSGRQFSNSRSEMNVSTLELGDSALYLCASSLGQEDQPQHFGDGTRLSIL.

This chain uses TRBV3-1 (or the pseudogene TRBV3-2) with TRBJ1-3; unclear D gene. Germline loops: CDR1 LGHDT, CDR2 YNNKEL (reference sequence). Trimming removed 1 base at V and 0 bases at J, with 7 bases between. CDR3 length: 15 amino acids. CDR3 nucleotides: TGTGCCAGCAGCCAAGGATCCATCTCTGGAAACACCATATATTTT. As protein: CASSQGSISGNTIYF.

V gene TRBV3-1 (or the pseudogene TRBV3-2) combines with J gene TRBJ1-1, with D possibly TRBD1 on 5 matching bases. This CDR3 region has 14 residues. Germline values: CDR1 LGHDT, CDR2 YNNKEL (reference sequence). Trimming cost V 4 bases and J 3 bases, with 12 bases left between them. CDR3 nucleotide sequence: TGTGCCAGCAGCCTAGGGACTAGGGACACTGAAGCTTTCTTT. This gives the protein CASSLGTRDTEAFF.

The chain joins TRBV7-3 to TRBJ2-3; TRBD1 matches 7 bases. V lost 4 bases, J lost 3 bases, and 7 bases stayed unmatched. The CDR3 loop spans 15 amino acids. Germline CDR1 SGHTA, CDR2 FQGTGA. The CDR3 DNA reads TGTGCCAGCAGCTCCATGGACAGGCGGACAGATACGCAGTATTTT. Its translation is CASSSMDRRTDTQYF.

This clone occurred once. The rearrangement uses TRBV2 and TRBJ2-1; no definite D call. This CDR3 contains 8 residues. The germline gives CDR1 SNHLY, CDR2 FYNNEI. Trimming took 7 bases from V and 12 from J, leaving 4 bases between them. CDR3 in amino acids: CASKPQFF. In nucleotides, the CDR3 is TGTGCCAGCAAGCCGCAGTTCTTC.

The rearrangement links TRBV5-1 to TRBJ1-6; 8 bases agree with TRBD1. CDR3 length: 16 amino acids. Trimming took 3 bases from V and 4 from J; bases not matched to a gene: 6. The germline CDR1 and CDR2 sequences are SGHRS and YFSETQ. The CDR3 sequence is CASSSQGARYNSPLHF. In DNA form, the CDR3 reads TGCGCCAGCAGCTCTCAGGGGGCGCGGTATAATTCACCCCTCCACTTT.

The chain links TRBV4-1 to TRBJ2-1; D remains ambiguous. The germline V and J ends were trimmed by 0 bases and 0 bases, with 6 bases remaining between them. The V gene's germline CDR1 is MGHRA and CDR2 YSYEKL. The CDR3 totals 15 residues. The DNA of the CDR3 is TGCGCCAGCAGCCAAGAGGAGAGCTCCTACAATGAGCAGTTCTTC. Translating gives CASSQEESSYNEQFF.

The V and J genes are TRBV28 and TRBJ1-2; D gene ambiguous. The V gene's germline CDR1 is MDHEN and CDR2 SYDVKM. The CDR3 has 15 amino acids. The ends were cut back, 6 bases at V and 5 bases at J, with 19 bases in the middle. CDR3 in amino acids: CASSLATSREYGYTF. As DNA, the CDR3 is TGTGCCAGCAGCCTCGCTACCTCAAGGGAGTATGGCTACACCTTC.

The genes are TRBV10-1 and TRBJ1-2, with D possibly matching TRBD1 (5 bases). V shed 4 bases and J shed 2 bases, with 8 bases lying between them. The CDR3 contains 13 residues. Germline CDR1 reads WNHNN; CDR2 reads SYGVQD (reference sequence). CDR3 residues: CASSGNRNYGYTF. CDR3 nucleotides: TGCGCCAGCAGTGGAAACAGGAACTATGGCTACACCTTC.

The V and J genes are TRBV28 and TRBJ1-5, with D possibly matching TRBD1 (6 bases). The V and J ends lost 8 bases and 5 bases respectively, with 22 bases between them. The CDR3 runs to 16 residues. Germline values: CDR1 MDHEN, CDR2 SYDVKM. This CDR3 is CASSKHLGTPYQPQHF. The CDR3 DNA reads TGTGCCAGCTCGAAACACTTGGGGACACCATATCAGCCCCAGCATTTT.

V is TRBV7-9 and J is TRBJ1-3; the D gene is possibly TRBD1 (5 bases). The germline V gene encodes CDR1 SEHNR and CDR2 FQNEAQ (reference sequence). This CDR3 region has 14 residues. Trimming removed 6 bases at V and 0 bases at J, with 9 bases between. The CDR3: CASSGTNSGNTIYF. Here the CDR3 DNA reads TGTGCCAGCAGTGGGACCAACTCTGGAAACACCATATATTTT.

The V gene is TRBV28, the J gene TRBJ1-2; D remains unclear. CDR1 and CDR2 (germline): MDHEN, SYDVKM. V was cut by 5 bases and J by 0 bases, with 13 bases left in between. The CDR3 is made up of 15 amino acids. The CDR3 region has the DNA TGTGCCAGCAGTGTCTCTGGACGAACTAACTATGGCTACACCTTC. Protein sequence: CASSVSGRTNYGYTF.